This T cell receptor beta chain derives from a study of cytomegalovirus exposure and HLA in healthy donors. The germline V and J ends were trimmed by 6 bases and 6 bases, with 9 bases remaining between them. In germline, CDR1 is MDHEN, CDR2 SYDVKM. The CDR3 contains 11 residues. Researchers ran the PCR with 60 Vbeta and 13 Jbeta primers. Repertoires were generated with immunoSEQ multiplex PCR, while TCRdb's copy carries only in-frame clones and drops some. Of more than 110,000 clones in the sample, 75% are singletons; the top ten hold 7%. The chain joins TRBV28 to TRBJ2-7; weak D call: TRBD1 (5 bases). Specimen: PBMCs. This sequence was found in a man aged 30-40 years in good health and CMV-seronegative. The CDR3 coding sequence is TGTGCCAGCAGCGGGCAGGGCGAGCAGTACTTC. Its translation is CASSGQGEQYF. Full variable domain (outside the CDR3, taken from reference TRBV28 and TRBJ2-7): DVKVTQSSRYLVKRTGEKVFLECVQDMDHENMFWYRQDPGLGLRLIYFSYDVKMKEKGDIPEGYSVSREKKERFSLILESASTNQTSMYLCASSGQGEQYFGPGTRLTVT.